Each of the 8 T cell receptor beta chains below was sequenced from the same sample in a study of T cells in Graves' hyperthyroidism and ophthalmopathy. TCR beta CDR3 regions were amplified from RNA transcripts. A first-round RT-PCR of the TCR CDR3 used the HTBI primer set. TCRdb redid the calling of the multiplex PCR reads with MiXCR, one entry per CDR3 protein. The table includes about 690,000 distinct CDR3 sequences, roughly 17% detected once. Sequenced input: blood. The receptor set was obtained from a man aged 45-65 years with Graves' hyperthyroidism.

The table lists this clonotype with a few counts. An end of the junction differs from the germline gene, which may be a read error. This chain connects TRBV30 to TRBJ2-1; TRBD2 agrees at 14 bases. CDR1 GTSNPN and CDR2 SVGIG come from the germline V gene (reference sequence). The CDR3 runs to 18 residues. The CDR3 DNA sequence: TGTGCCTGGAGTACGGCCGGGACTAGCGGGAGCTCCCACAATGAGCAGTTCTTC. Its translation: CAWSTAGTSGSSHNEQFF. The whole variable domain, remainder taken from reference TRBV30 and TRBJ2-1, is SQTIHQWPATLVQPVGSPLSLECTVEGTSNPNLYWYRQAAGRGLQLLFYSVGIGQISSEVPQNLSASRPQDRQFILSSKKLLLSDSGFYLCAWSTAGTSGSSHNEQFFGPGTRLTVL.

The chain employs TRBV7-3 and TRBJ2-1; D possibly matches TRBD1 or TRBD2 (5 bases each). The CDR3 extends over 14 amino acids. CDR1 and CDR2 (germline): SGHTA, FQGTGA. The V end lost 6 bases, the J end lost 10 bases, and 19 bases lay between the germline ends. The CDR3 bases are TGTGCCAGCAGTCTCGGGGCATCCTACCGGGAGCAGTTCTTC. Its protein is CASSLGASYREQFF. Full variable domain (outside the CDR3, taken from reference TRBV7-3 and TRBJ2-1): GAGVSQTPSNKVTEKGKYVELRCDPISGHTALYWYRQSLGQGPEFLIYFQGTGAADDSGLPNDRFFAVRPEGSVSTLKIQRTERGDSAVYLCASSLGASYREQFFGPGTRLTVL.

This clonotype was seen at least ten times. The CDR3 region has the DNA TGTGCCAGCAGTGGAACAGGGGCTCAGCCCCAGCATTTT. Its protein product is CASSGTGAQPQHF. This chain connects TRBV2 to TRBJ1-5; 7 positions match TRBD1. The V segment lost 4 bases and the J segment 6 bases; nucleotides outside the gene matches: 3. The CDR3 extends over 13 amino acids. Germline-derived CDR1 and CDR2 are SNHLY and FYNNEI.

The rearrangement joins TRBV13 to TRBJ2-5; 10 nucleotides match TRBD1. V was pared by 5 bases and J by 5 bases, with 11 bases of the junction left unmatched. The CDR3 spans 16 residues. CDR1 is PRHDT, CDR2 FYEKMQ, per germline (reference sequence). The chain's CDR3 is CASSAVRTGGRETQYF. In nucleotides, the CDR3 is TGTGCCAGCAGCGCCGTAAGGACAGGGGGGCGGGAGACCCAGTACTTC.

V gene TRBV5-8 combines with J gene TRBJ1-5; weak D call: TRBD1 (6 bases). Germline lookup yields CDR1 SGHTS and CDR2 YDEGEE. The CDR3 spans 16 residues. Trimming stripped 1 base from V and 2 bases from J, with 13 bases between. As DNA, the CDR3 is TGTGCCAGCAGCTTGCTACAGGGTGGACGCAATCAGCCCCAGCATTTT. Its translation is CASSLLQGGRNQPQHF.

The chain joins TRBV28 to TRBJ1-5, with 8 bases lining up with TRBD1. Germline assignment: CDR1 MDHEN and CDR2 SYDVKM. The CDR3 is 15 residues long. With V trimmed by 7 bases and J by 7 bases, 12 bases remained unmatched. CDR3 sequence: CASTPLGTGNQPQHF. In DNA, the CDR3 is TGTGCCAGCACCCCGTTAGGGACAGGTAACCAGCCCCAGCATTTT.

This clonotype occurred many times. This chain uses TRBV28 with TRBJ1-2; TRBD1 matches 9 bases. The V and J ends lost 3 bases and 3 bases, in that order; junction bases with no gene match: 5. CDR3 length: 15 residues. Germline CDR1 and CDR2: MDHEN and SYDVKM. CDR3 DNA: TGTGCCAGCAGTTTGGGGACAGGGAGGTACTATGGCTACACCTTC. It translates to CASSLGTGRYYGYTF.

The gene calls are TRBV5-8 and TRBJ2-3, with unresolved D. V gave up 4 bases and J gave up 1 base, with 13 bases separating them. The CDR3 contains 15 residues. The germline V gene has CDR1 SGHTS and CDR2 YDEGEE. CDR3 in amino acids: CASSLHRWGTDTQYF. The CDR3 DNA is TGTGCCAGCAGCCTCCATAGGTGGGGCACAGATACGCAGTATTTT.